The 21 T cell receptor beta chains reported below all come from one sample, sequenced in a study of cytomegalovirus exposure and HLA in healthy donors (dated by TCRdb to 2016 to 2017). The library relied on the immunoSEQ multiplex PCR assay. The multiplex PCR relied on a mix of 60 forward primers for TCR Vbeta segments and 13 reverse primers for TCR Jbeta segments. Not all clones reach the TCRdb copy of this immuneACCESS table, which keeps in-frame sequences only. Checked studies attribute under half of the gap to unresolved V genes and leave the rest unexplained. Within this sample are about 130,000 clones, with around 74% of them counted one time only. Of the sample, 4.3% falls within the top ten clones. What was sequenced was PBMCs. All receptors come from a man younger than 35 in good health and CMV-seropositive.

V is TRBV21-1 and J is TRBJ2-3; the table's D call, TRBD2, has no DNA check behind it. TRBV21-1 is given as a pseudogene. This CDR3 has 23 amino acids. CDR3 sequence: CASSLRTSGRIPRARSLTDTQYF. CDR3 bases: TGTGCCAGCAGCTTGCGGACTAGCGGGAGAATTCCGCGGGCTCGGAGCCTCACAGATACGCAGTATTTT.

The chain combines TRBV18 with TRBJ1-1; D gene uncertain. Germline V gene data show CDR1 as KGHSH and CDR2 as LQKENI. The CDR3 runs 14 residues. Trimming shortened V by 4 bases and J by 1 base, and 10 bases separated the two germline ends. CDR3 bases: TGTGCCAGCTCACGTTCAACTGCGAACACTGAAGCTTTCTTT. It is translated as CASSRSTANTEAFF.

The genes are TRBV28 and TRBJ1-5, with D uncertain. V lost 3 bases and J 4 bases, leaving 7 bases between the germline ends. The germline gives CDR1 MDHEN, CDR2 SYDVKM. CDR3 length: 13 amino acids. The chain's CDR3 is CASSLPGNQPQHF. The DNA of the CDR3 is TGTGCCAGCAGTTTGCCGGGAAATCAGCCCCAGCATTTT.

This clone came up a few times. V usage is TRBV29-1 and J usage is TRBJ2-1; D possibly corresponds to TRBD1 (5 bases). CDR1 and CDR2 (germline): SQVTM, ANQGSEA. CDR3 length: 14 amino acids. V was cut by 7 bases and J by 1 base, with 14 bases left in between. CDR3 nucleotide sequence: TGCAGCGGCGGACACCAACCTTCCTACAATGAGCAGTTCTTC. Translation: CSGGHQPSYNEQFF.

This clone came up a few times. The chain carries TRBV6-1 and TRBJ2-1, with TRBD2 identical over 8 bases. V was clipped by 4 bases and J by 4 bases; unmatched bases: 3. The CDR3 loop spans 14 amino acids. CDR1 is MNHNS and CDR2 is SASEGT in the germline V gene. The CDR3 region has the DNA TGTGCCAGCAGTGTGCAGCGGGGGTACAATGAGCAGTTCTTC. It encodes CASSVQRGYNEQFF.

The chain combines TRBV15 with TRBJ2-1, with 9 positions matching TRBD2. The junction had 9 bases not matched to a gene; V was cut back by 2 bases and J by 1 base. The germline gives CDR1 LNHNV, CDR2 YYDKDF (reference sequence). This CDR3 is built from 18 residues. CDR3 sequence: CATSRLSAGGSSYNEQFF. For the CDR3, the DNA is TGTGCCACCAGCAGATTGTCTGCGGGAGGGTCGTCCTACAATGAGCAGTTCTTC.

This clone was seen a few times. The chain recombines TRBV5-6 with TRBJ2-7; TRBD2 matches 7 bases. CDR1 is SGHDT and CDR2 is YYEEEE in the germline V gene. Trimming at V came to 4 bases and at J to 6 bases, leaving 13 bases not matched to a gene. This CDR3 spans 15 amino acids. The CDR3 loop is CASSLRLAPRGEQYF. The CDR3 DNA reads TGTGCCAGCAGCCTTCGACTAGCTCCAAGGGGCGAGCAGTACTTC.

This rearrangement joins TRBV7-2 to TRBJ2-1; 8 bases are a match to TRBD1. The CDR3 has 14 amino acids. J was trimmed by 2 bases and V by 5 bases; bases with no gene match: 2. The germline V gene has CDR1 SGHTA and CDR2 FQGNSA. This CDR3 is CASSRDRTYNEQFF. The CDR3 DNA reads TGTGCCAGCAGCCGGGACAGGACCTACAATGAGCAGTTCTTC.

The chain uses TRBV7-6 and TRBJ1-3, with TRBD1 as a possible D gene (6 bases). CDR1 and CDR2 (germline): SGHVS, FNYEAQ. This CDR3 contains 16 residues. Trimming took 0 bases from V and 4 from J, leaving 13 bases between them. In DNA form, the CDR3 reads TGTGCCAGCAGCTTAGCGCATCAGGGGAAAGGAAACACCATATATTTT. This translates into CASSLAHQGKGNTIYF. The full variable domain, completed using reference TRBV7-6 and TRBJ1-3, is GAGVSQSPRYKVTKRGQDVALRCDPISGHVSLYWYRQALGQGPEFLTYFNYEAQQDKSGLPNDRFSAERPEGSISTLTIQRTEQRDSAMYRCASSLAHQGKGNTIYFGEGSWLTVV.

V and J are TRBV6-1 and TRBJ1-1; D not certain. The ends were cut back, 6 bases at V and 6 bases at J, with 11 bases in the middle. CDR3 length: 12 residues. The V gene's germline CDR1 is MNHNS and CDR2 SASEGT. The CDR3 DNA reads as TGTGCCAGCAGCCCGTTGGGCTCTGAAGCTTTCTTT. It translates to CASSPLGSEAFF.

The CDR3 sequence is CASSDRAYEQYF. DNA for the CDR3: TGTGCCAGCAGTGACAGGGCCTACGAGCAGTACTTC. The genes are TRBV2 and TRBJ2-7; TRBD1 might be the D (5 bases). Deletions cut 3 bases from V and 2 bases from J, with 5 bases between. CDR1 and CDR2 (germline): SNHLY, FYNNEI. There are 12 residues in the CDR3.

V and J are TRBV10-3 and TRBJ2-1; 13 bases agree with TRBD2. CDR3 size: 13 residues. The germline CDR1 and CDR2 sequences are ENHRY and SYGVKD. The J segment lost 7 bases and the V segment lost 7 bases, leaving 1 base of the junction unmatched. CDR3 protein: CAIMTSGRNEQFF. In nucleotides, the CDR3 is TGTGCCATCATGACTAGCGGGAGGAATGAGCAGTTCTTC.

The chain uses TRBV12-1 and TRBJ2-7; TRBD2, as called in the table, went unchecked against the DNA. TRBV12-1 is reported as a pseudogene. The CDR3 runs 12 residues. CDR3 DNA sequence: TGTGCCAGCAGCTCGGGGGGGGACGAGCAGTACTTC. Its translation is CASSSGGDEQYF.

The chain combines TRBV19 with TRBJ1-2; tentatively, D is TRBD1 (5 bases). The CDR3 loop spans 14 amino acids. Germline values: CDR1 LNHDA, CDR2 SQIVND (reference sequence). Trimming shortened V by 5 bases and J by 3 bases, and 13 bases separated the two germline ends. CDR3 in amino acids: CASSPSGTYYGYTF. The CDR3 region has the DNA TGTGCCAGTAGTCCCTCAGGGACTTACTATGGCTACACCTTC. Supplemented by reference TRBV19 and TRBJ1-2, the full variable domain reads DGGITQSPKYLFRKEGQNVTLSCEQNLNHDAMYWYRQDPGQGLRLIYYSQIVNDFQKGDIAEGYSVSREKKESFPLTVTSAQKNPTAFYLCASSPSGTYYGYTFGSGTRLTVV.

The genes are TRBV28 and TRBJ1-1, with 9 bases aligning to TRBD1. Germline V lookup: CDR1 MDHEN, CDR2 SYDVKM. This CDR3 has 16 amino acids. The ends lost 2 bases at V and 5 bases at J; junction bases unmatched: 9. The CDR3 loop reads CASSLQLQGADTEAFF. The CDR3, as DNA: TGTGCCAGCAGTTTACAATTACAGGGGGCAGATACTGAAGCTTTCTTT. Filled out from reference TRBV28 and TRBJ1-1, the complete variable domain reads DVKVTQSSRYLVKRTGEKVFLECVQDMDHENMFWYRQDPGLGLRLIYFSYDVKMKEKGDIPEGYSVSREKKERFSLILESASTNQTSMYLCASSLQLQGADTEAFFGQGTRLTVV.

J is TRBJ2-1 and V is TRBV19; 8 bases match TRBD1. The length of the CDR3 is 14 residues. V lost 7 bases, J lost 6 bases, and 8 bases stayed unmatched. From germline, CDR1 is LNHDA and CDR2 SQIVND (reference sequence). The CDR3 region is CASKKDRVVNEQFF. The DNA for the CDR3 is TGTGCCAGTAAGAAGGACAGGGTTGTCAATGAGCAGTTCTTC. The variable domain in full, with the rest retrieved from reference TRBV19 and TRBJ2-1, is DGGITQSPKYLFRKEGQNVTLSCEQNLNHDAMYWYRQDPGQGLRLIYYSQIVNDFQKGDIAEGYSVSREKKESFPLTVTSAQKNPTAFYLCASKKDRVVNEQFFGPGTRLTVL.

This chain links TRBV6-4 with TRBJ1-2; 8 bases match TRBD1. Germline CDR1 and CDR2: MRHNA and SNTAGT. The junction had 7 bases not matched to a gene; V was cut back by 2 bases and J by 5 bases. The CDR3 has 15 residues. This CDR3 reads CASSDTGTGEYGYTF. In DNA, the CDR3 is TGTGCCAGCAGTGACACCGGGACAGGCGAATATGGCTACACCTTC.

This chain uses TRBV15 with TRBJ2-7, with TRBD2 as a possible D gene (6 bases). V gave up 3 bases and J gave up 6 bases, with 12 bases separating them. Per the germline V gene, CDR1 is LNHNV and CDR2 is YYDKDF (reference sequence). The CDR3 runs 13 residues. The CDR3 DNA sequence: TGTGCCACCAGCAGGACCGGGGGACCCGAGCAGTACTTC. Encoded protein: CATSRTGGPEQYF.

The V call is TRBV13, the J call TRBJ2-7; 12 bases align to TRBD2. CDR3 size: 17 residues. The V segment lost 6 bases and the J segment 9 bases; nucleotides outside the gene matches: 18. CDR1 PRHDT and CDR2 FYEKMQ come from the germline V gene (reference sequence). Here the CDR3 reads CASSSEGLAGGRGAQYF. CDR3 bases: TGTGCCAGCAGTTCCGAAGGGCTAGCGGGAGGGAGGGGCGCGCAGTACTTC. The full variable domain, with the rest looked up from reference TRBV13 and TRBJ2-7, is AAGVIQSPRHLIKEKRETATLKCYPIPRHDTVYWYQQGPGQDPQFLISFYEKMQSDKGSIPDRFSAQQFSDYHSELNMSSLELGDSALYFCASSSEGLAGGRGAQYFGPGTRLTVT.

CDR3 DNA sequence: TGCAGCGTTGAAGCTGGAGGGGAGACCCAGTACTTC. This gives the protein CSVEAGGETQYF. The gene calls are TRBV29-1 and TRBJ2-5, with a tentative D call TRBD2 (6 bases). The CDR3 spans 12 residues. V was cut by 1 base and J by 5 bases, with 8 bases left in between. CDR1 is SQVTM, CDR2 ANQGSEA, per germline.

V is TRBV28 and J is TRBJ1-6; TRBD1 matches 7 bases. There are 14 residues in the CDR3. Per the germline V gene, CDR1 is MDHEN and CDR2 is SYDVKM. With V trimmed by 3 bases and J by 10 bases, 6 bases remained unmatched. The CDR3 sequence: CASSLTGLGSPLHF. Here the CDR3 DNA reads TGTGCCAGCAGTTTGACAGGGTTGGGGTCACCCCTCCACTTT.